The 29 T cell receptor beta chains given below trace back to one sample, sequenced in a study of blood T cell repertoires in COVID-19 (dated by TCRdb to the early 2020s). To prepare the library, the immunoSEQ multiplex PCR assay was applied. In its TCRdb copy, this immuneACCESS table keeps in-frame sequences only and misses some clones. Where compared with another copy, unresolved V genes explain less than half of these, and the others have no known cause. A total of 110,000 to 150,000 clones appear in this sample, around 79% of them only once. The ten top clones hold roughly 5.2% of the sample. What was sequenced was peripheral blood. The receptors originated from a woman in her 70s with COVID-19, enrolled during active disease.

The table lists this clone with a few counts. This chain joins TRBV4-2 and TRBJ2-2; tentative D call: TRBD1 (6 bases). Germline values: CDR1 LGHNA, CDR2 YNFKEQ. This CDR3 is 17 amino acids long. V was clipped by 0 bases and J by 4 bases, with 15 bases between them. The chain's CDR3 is CASSQDGRGWFTGELFF. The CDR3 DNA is TGTGCCAGCAGCCAAGATGGAAGGGGGTGGTTCACCGGGGAGCTGTTTTTT.

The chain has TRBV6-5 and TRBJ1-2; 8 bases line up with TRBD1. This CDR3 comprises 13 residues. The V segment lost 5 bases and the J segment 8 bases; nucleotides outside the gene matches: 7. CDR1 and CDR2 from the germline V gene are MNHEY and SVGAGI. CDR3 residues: CASSHDRGRGYTF. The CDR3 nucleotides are TGTGCCAGCAGTCACGACAGGGGCAGGGGCTACACCTTC.

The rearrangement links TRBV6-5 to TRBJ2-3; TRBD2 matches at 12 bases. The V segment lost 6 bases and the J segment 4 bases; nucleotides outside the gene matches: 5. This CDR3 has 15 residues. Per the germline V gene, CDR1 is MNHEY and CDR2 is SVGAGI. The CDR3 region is CASRLAGGLSDTQYF. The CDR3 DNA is TGTGCCAGCAGGCTAGCGGGGGGGTTGTCAGATACGCAGTATTTT.

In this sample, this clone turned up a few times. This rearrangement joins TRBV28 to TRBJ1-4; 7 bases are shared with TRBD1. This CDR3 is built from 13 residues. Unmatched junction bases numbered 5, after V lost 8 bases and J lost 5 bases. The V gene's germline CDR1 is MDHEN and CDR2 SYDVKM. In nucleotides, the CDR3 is TGTGCCAGCCAGGGGGATTCCAATGAAAAACTGTTTTTT. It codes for CASQGDSNEKLFF.

DNA of the CDR3: TGTGCCAGCAGCCAAGAGACTAGCACCTACGAGCAGTACTTC. Translated, it gives CASSQETSTYEQYF. The chain couples TRBV4-2 to TRBJ2-7, with TRBD2 identical over 7 bases. Germline V gene lookup returns CDR1 LGHNA and CDR2 YNFKEQ. The J segment lost 2 bases and the V segment lost 0 bases, leaving 1 base of the junction unmatched. CDR3 length: 14 residues.

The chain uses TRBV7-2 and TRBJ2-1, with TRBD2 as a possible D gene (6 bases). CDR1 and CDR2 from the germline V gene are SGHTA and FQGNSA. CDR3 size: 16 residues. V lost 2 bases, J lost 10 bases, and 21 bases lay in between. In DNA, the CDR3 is TGTGCCAGCAGCTTATTTGAGTCGGGACTGACCGGGGAGCAGTTCTTC. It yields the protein CASSLFESGLTGEQFF.

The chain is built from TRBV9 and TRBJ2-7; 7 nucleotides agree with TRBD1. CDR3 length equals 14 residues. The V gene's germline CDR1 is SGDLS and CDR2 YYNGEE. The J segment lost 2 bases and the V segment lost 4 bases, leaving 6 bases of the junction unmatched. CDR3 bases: TGTGCCAGCAGCCCAACCGGGACAGCCTACGAGCAGTACTTC. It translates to CASSPTGTAYEQYF.

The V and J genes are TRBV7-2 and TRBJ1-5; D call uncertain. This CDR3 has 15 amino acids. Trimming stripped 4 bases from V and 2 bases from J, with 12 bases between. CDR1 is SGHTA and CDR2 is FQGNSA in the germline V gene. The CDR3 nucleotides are TGTGCCAGCAGCTCAGTGAGGGTTGGCAATCAGCCCCAGCATTTT. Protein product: CASSSVRVGNQPQHF.

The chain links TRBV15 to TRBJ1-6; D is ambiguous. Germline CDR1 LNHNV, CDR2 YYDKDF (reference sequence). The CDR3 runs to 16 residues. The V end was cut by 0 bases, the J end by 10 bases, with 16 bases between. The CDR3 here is CATSREFGGLGSPLHF. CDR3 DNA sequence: TGTGCCACCAGCAGAGAATTCGGCGGACTTGGCTCACCCCTCCACTTT. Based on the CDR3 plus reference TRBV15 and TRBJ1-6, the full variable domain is DAMVIQNPRYQVTQFGKPVTLSCSQTLNHNVMYWYQQKSSQAPKLLFHYYDKDFNNEADTPDNFQSRRPNTSFCFLDIRSPGLGDTAMYLCATSREFGGLGSPLHFGNGTRLTVT.

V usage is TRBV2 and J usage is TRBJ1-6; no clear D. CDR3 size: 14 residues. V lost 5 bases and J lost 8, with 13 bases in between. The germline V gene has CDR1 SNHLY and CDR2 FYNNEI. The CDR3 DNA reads TGTGCCAGCAGTTCCTTGGGCCCTGATTCACCCCTCCACTTT. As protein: CASSSLGPDSPLHF.

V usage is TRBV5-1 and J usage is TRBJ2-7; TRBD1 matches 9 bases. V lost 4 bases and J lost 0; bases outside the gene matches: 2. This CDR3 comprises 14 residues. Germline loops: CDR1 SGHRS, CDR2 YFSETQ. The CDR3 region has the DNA TGCGCCAGCAGCGGGACAGGGAGCTCCTACGAGCAGTACTTC. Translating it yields CASSGTGSSYEQYF.

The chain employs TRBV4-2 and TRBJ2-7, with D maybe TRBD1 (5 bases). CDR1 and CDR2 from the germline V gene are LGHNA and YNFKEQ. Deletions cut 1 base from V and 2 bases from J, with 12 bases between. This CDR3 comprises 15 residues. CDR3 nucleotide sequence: TGTGCCAGCAGCCAAGGTAGGGGCAGCGCCTACGAGCAGTACTTC. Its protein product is CASSQGRGSAYEQYF.

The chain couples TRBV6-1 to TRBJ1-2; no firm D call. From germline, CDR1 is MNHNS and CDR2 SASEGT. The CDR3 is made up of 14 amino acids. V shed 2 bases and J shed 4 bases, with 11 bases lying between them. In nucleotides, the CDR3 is TGTGCCAGCAGTGAATGGCAAGACATCTATGGCTACACCTTC. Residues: CASSEWQDIYGYTF.

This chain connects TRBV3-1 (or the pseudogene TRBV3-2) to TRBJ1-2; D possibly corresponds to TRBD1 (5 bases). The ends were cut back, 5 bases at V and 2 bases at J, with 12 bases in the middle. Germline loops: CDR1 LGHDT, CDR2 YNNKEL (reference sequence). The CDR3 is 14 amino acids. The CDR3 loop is CASSGAALNYGYTF. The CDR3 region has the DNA TGTGCCAGCAGCGGGGCGGCACTAAACTATGGCTACACCTTC.

The CDR3 spells CASSQSQGNYGYTF. The CDR3 region has the DNA TGTGCCAGCAGCCAATCACAGGGTAACTATGGCTACACCTTC. The chain links TRBV28 to TRBJ1-2; TRBD1 might be the D (6 bases). In germline, CDR1 is MDHEN, CDR2 SYDVKM. Trimming took off 6 bases at V and 1 base at J, with 12 bases between the two ends. The CDR3 has 14 amino acids.

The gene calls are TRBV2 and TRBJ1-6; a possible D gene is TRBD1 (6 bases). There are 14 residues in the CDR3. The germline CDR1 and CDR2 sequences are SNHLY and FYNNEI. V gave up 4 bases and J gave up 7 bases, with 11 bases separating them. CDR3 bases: TGTGCCAGCAGTGGGGACAACGACAATTCACCCCTCCACTTT. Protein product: CASSGDNDNSPLHF.

The CDR3 region has the DNA TGTGCCAGCAGCCCCGGGACAGGTGGGATCTATGGCTACACCTTC. Translating gives CASSPGTGGIYGYTF. The gene calls are TRBV5-5 and TRBJ1-2, with 8 bases fitting TRBD1. CDR1 is SGHKS and CDR2 is YYEKEE in the germline V gene (reference sequence). After removal of 4 bases from V and 4 bases from J, the junction contained 9 bases not matched to a gene. This CDR3 comprises 15 residues.

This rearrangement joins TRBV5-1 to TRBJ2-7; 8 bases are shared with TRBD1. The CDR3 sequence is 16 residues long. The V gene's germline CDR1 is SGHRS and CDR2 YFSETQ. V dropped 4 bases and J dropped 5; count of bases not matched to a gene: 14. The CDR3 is CASSPVVTGVGNEQYF. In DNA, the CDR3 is TGCGCCAGCAGCCCAGTGGTGACAGGGGTGGGGAACGAGCAGTACTTC.

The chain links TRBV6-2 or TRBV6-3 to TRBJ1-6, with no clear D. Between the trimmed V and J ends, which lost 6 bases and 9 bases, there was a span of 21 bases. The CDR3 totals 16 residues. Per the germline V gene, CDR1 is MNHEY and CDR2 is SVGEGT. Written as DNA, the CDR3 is TGTGCCAGCAGCCTACCTGCTGGGAGCGGTGGTTCACCCCTCCACTTT. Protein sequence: CASSLPAGSGGSPLHF.

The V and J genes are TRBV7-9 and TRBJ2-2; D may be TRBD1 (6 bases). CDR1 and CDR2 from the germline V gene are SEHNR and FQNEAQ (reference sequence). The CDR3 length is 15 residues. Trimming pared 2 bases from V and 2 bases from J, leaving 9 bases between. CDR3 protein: CASSLQGINTGELFF. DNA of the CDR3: TGTGCCAGCAGCTTACAGGGGATAAACACCGGGGAGCTGTTTTTT. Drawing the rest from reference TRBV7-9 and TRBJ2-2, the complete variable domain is DTGVSQNPRHKITKRGQNVTFRCDPISEHNRLYWYRQTLGQGPEFLTYFQNEAQLEKSRLLSDRFSAERPKGSFSTLEIQRTEQGDSAMYLCASSLQGINTGELFFGEGSRLTVL.

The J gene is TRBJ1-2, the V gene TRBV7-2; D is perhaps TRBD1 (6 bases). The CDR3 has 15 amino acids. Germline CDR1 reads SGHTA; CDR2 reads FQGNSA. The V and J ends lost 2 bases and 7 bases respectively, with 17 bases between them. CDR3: CASSLHTGWEFGYTF. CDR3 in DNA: TGTGCCAGCAGCTTACATACAGGGTGGGAGTTTGGCTACACCTTC.

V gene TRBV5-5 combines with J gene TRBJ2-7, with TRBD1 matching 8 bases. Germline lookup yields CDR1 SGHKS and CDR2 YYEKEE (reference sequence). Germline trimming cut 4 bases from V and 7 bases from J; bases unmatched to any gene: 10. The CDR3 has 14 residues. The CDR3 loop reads CASSTLTGEREQYF. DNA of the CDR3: TGTGCCAGCAGCACGTTGACAGGGGAAAGGGAGCAGTACTTC.

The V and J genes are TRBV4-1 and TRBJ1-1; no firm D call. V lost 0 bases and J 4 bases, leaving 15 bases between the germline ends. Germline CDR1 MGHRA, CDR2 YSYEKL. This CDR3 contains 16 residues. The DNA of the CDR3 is TGCGCCAGCAGCCAAGATACGGCGGCCCTTCGCACTGAAGCTTTCTTT. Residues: CASSQDTAALRTEAFF.

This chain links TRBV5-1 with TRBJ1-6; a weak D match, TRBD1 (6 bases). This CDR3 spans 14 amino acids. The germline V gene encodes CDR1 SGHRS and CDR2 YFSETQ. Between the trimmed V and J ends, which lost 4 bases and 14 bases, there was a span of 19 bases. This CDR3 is CASSTGDIWQTLHF. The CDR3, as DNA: TGCGCCAGCAGCACTGGGGACATCTGGCAAACCCTCCACTTT.

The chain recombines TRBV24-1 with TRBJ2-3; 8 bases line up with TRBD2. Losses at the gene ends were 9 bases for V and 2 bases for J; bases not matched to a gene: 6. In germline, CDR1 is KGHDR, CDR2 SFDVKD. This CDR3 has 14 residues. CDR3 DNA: TGTGCCACCGGGGTAGCGGGGTCCACAGATACGCAGTATTTT. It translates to CATGVAGSTDTQYF.

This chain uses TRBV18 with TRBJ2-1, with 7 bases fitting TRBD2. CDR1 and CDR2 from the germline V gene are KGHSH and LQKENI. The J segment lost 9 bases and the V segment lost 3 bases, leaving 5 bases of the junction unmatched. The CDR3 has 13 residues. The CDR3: CASSPGGFPEQFF. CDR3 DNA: TGTGCCAGCTCACCCGGGGGGTTTCCTGAGCAGTTCTTC.

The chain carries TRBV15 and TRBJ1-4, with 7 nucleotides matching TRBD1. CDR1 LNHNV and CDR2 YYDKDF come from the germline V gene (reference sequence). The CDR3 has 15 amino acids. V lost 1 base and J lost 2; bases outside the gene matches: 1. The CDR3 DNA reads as TGTGCCACCAGCAGAGTGGGACAGACTAATGAAAAACTGTTTTTT. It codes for CATSRVGQTNEKLFF.

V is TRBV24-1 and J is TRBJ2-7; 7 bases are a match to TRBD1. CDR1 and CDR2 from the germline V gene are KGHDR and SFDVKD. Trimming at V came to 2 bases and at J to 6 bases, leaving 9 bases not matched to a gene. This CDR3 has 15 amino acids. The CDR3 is CATSDSATGFSEQYF. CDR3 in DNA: TGTGCCACCAGTGATTCGGCGACAGGGTTTAGCGAGCAGTACTTC.

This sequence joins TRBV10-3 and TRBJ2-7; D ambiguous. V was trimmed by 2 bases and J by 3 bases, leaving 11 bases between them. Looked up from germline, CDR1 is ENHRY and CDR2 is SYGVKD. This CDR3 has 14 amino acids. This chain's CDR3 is CAISEGHQFYEQYF. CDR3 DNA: TGTGCCATCAGTGAGGGGCATCAATTCTACGAGCAGTACTTC.